These 26 T cell receptor beta chains were sequenced from one sample in a study of beta chain features in type 1 diabetes. TCRB transcripts that were expressed got sequenced, as all of the isolated RNA had been reverse transcribed. Profiling relied on immunoSEQ multiplex PCR, and the TCRdb table lists in-frame clones only, not all of them. The data hold around 300,000 clones, with over 12% observed a single time. Study conclusions and caveats: Shortening that was moderate but significant affected the TCRB CDR3s of Type 1 diabetes patients in all four CD4+ subsets.

Their antigen targets remain unknown. The material sequenced was naive CD4+ T cells from blood. These receptors all stem from a man aged 18 to 30 with type 1 diabetes.

The gene calls are TRBV28 and TRBJ2-3; D gene unclear. This CDR3 is built from 12 residues. Trimming took 6 bases from V and 9 from J, leaving 13 bases between them. Germline values: CDR1 MDHEN, CDR2 SYDVKM. The CDR3 here is CASSTNRQTQYF. The CDR3 DNA is TGTGCCAGCAGCACAAACCGACAAACGCAGTATTTT.

The gene calls are TRBV18 and TRBJ2-3; 10 bases line up with TRBD2. Germline V gene sequence: CDR1 KGHSH, CDR2 LQKENI. This CDR3 is 16 amino acids long. Trimming at V came to 0 bases and at J to 0 bases, leaving 0 bases not matched to a gene. The CDR3 protein is CASSPPGLASTDTQYF. CDR3 coding DNA: TGTGCCAGCTCACCACCGGGACTAGCGAGCACAGATACGCAGTATTTT.

This clone was seen a few times. The rearrangement joins TRBV6-6 to TRBJ2-5, with a tentative D call TRBD2 (6 bases). Germline lookup yields CDR1 MNHNY and CDR2 SVGAGI (reference sequence). CDR3 length: 14 residues. The germline V and J ends were trimmed by 6 bases and 4 bases, with 15 bases remaining between them. The CDR3 here is CASSHGLGGETQYF. The CDR3, as DNA: TGTGCCAGCAGCCACGGACTGGGGGGAGAGACCCAGTACTTC.

This chain links TRBV28 with TRBJ2-1; 9 nucleotides line up with TRBD1. Germline-derived CDR1 and CDR2 are MDHEN and SYDVKM. CDR3 length: 12 residues. The V gene end was trimmed by 3 bases and the J gene end by 12 bases; junction bases not matched to a gene: 3. The CDR3: CASSLDRGGQFF. CDR3 DNA: TGTGCCAGCAGTTTGGACAGGGGAGGGCAGTTCTTC.

This clone was seen more than once but under ten times. J is TRBJ2-3 and V is TRBV29-1; possibly TRBD2 for D (5 bases). In germline, CDR1 is SQVTM, CDR2 ANQGSEA. This CDR3 region has 12 residues. Trimming shortened V by 6 bases and J by 5 bases, and 12 bases separated the two germline ends. CDR3 in amino acids: CSVPGSRDTQYF. CDR3 DNA: TGCAGCGTCCCGGGGAGTAGAGATACGCAGTATTTT.

The chain couples TRBV29-1 to TRBJ2-7; 8 bases fit TRBD2. Germline CDR1 SQVTM, CDR2 ANQGSEA. The V segment lost 7 bases and the J segment 0 bases; nucleotides outside the gene matches: 8. The CDR3 covers 14 residues. CDR3 sequence reads: CSARLAPISYEQYF. CDR3 coding DNA: TGCAGCGCCCGACTAGCGCCTATCTCCTACGAGCAGTACTTC.

The chain recombines TRBV6-5 with TRBJ2-7, with 11 bases fitting TRBD2. This CDR3 spans 15 amino acids. CDR1 is MNHEY, CDR2 SVGAGI, per germline. Trimming cost V 6 bases and J 4 bases; bases outside gene matches: 8. In DNA form, the CDR3 reads TGTGCCAGCAGGCCCCTAGCGGGAGGTGAATACGAGCAGTACTTC. Amino acid sequence: CASRPLAGGEYEQYF.

The chain carries TRBV29-1 and TRBJ1-1; TRBD1 aligns across 8 bases. The germline CDR1 and CDR2 sequences are SQVTM and ANQGSEA. This CDR3 is built from 13 residues. With 8 bases clipped from V and 1 base from J, the junction kept 6 bases outside the gene matches. The CDR3 is CSSEGQANTEAFF. The CDR3 DNA follows: TGCAGCTCCGAGGGACAGGCGAACACTGAAGCTTTCTTT.

This clone was found a few times. Other nucleotide sequences from this sample produce the same CDR3. V gene TRBV29-1 combines with J gene TRBJ2-7, with D possibly being TRBD2 (6 bases). Germline lookup yields CDR1 SQVTM and CDR2 ANQGSEA. The V and J ends lost 4 bases and 2 bases respectively, with 12 bases between them. The CDR3 covers 13 residues. The CDR3 sequence: CSVAGTVTYEQYF. CDR3 sequence (DNA): TGCAGCGTTGCTGGGACTGTAACCTACGAGCAGTACTTC.

This clone has a handful of counts. The chain is built from TRBV29-1 and TRBJ2-3; 9 bases match TRBD2. Per germline, CDR1 SQVTM and CDR2 ANQGSEA. This CDR3 is built from 13 residues. CDR3 in amino acids: CAAGGARGDTQYF. In DNA form, the CDR3 reads TGCGCGGCGGGGGGGGCGAGAGGAGATACGCAGTATTTT.

CDR3 nucleotides: TGTGCCAGTAGTCCTCGACTAGGAGAGCAGTTCTTC. Amino acid sequence: CASSPRLGEQFF. This rearrangement joins TRBV19 to TRBJ2-1; the D gene is possibly TRBD2 (6 bases). V shed 5 bases and J shed 10 bases, with 12 bases lying between them. The CDR3 is 12 residues long. Germline V gene lookup returns CDR1 LNHDA and CDR2 SQIVND (reference sequence).

Of note for this clone: The same CDR3 also results from other DNA sequences found in this sample. The chain employs TRBV28 and TRBJ2-1; D gene ambiguous. The CDR3 has 11 amino acids. V lost 2 bases and J 9 bases, leaving 5 bases between the germline ends. CDR1 and CDR2 (germline): MDHEN, SYDVKM. The CDR3 nucleotides read TGTGCCAGCAGTTTAAGAGCTGAGCAGTTCTTC. Its protein is CASSLRAEQFF.

The V gene is TRBV10-3, the J gene TRBJ2-1; a weak D match, TRBD1 (6 bases). The CDR3 is 15 residues long. V was cut by 2 bases and J by 9 bases, with 17 bases left in between. The germline CDR1 and CDR2 sequences are ENHRY and SYGVKD. CDR3 DNA: TGTGCCATCAGTGAGGGGGAGACAGGTTTTGGTGAGCAGTTCTTC. Residues: CAISEGETGFGEQFF.

This clone was detected only a few times. CDR3 DNA: TGTGCCTGGGGACAGGCGCTAGCCTACAATGAGCAGTTCTTC. Translated: CAWGQALAYNEQFF. The chain combines TRBV30 with TRBJ2-1; 7 nucleotides match TRBD1. CDR1 GTSNPN and CDR2 SVGIG come from the germline V gene (reference sequence). This CDR3 spans 14 amino acids. V shed 5 bases, J shed 2 bases, and the junction held 6 bases outside the gene matches.

The chain combines TRBV23-1 with TRBJ2-4; 8 bases are shared with TRBD1. TRBV23-1 is an open reading frame whose function is uncertain. V gave up 3 bases and J gave up 3 bases; unmatched junction bases: 10. The CDR3 has 17 residues. The CDR3: CASSQKDRVVRKNIQYF. The CDR3 DNA follows: TGCGCCAGCAGTCAGAAGGACAGGGTGGTTCGCAAAAACATTCAGTACTTC.

V usage is TRBV7-9 and J usage is TRBJ1-1; D call uncertain. CDR1 and CDR2 from the germline V gene are SEHNR and FQNEAQ (reference sequence). CDR3 length: 14 residues. With 6 bases removed from V and 2 bases from J, the gap between germline ends came to 13 bases. The CDR3 bases are TGTGCCAGCAGTACCAGTTGGGCAAACACTGAAGCTTTCTTT. This sequence encodes CASSTSWANTEAFF.

This clone was observed a handful of times. This chain connects TRBV5-1 to TRBJ2-1, with TRBD2 identical over 9 bases. V dropped 5 bases and J dropped 4; count of bases not matched to a gene: 4. The germline V gene encodes CDR1 SGHRS and CDR2 YFSETQ. This CDR3 has 14 residues. CDR3 sequence (DNA): TGCGCCAGCAGGAGGCTAGCGGGGTACAATGAGCAGTTCTTC. Protein product: CASRRLAGYNEQFF. Drawing the rest from reference TRBV5-1 and TRBJ2-1, the complete variable domain is KAGVTQTPRYLIKTRGQQVTLSCSPISGHRSVSWYQQTPGQGLQFLFEYFSETQRNKGNFPGRFSGRQFSNSRSEMNVSTLELGDSALYLCASRRLAGYNEQFFGPGTRLTVL.

The genes are TRBV29-1 and TRBJ2-1; 14 positions match TRBD2. J gave up 0 bases and V 7 bases, and 8 bases lay outside the gene matches. Germline CDR1 SQVTM, CDR2 ANQGSEA. The CDR3 loop spans 17 amino acids. The CDR3 DNA reads TGCAGCGCGCCCGGGACTAGCGGGAGTAACTCCTACAATGAGCAGTTCTTC. It yields the protein CSAPGTSGSNSYNEQFF.

V and J are TRBV19 and TRBJ1-5, with 7 bases lining up with TRBD1. The CDR3 has 15 amino acids. After removal of 0 bases from V and 5 bases from J, the junction contained 4 bases not matched to a gene. Germline V CDR1 and CDR2: LNHDA, SQIVND (reference sequence). Here the CDR3 reads CASSIEQGHYQPQHF. The CDR3 bases are TGTGCCAGTAGTATAGAACAGGGGCATTATCAGCCCCAGCATTTT.

This clone has just a few counts. The chain joins TRBV7-8 to TRBJ2-4; 9 bases agree with TRBD1. CDR1 and CDR2 (germline): SGHVS, FQNEAQ. The CDR3 length is 16 residues. V lost 2 bases to trimming and J lost 2 bases; unmatched junction nucleotides: 4. The CDR3 coding sequence is TGTGCCAGCAGCTTAAGGACAGGGGTGACCAAAAACATTCAGTACTTC. Amino acid sequence: CASSLRTGVTKNIQYF.

CDR3 protein: CASSLGGLAGGGTDTQYF. CDR3 coding DNA: TGCGCCAGCAGCTTGGGCGGACTAGCGGGGGGCGGCACAGATACGCAGTATTTT. The rearrangement links TRBV5-1 to TRBJ2-3, with 14 bases matching TRBD2. After removal of 0 bases from V and 1 base from J, the junction contained 4 bases not matched to a gene. In germline, CDR1 is SGHRS, CDR2 YFSETQ. The CDR3 is 18 amino acids.

This clone has only a few counts. The chain carries TRBV7-9 and TRBJ2-3; TRBD2 matches 9 bases. Per germline, CDR1 SEHNR and CDR2 FQNEAQ (reference sequence). The CDR3 runs to 13 residues. V was clipped by 11 bases and J by 6 bases; unmatched bases: 9. CDR3 nucleotides: TGTGCCGTGCGCGGGGGGGCCGGGGATACGCAGTATTTT. Its protein product is CAVRGGAGDTQYF.

This clone was seen more than once but under ten times. V is TRBV19 and J is TRBJ1-5; D is perhaps TRBD1 (5 bases). Trimming stripped 7 bases from V and 9 bases from J, with 22 bases between. This CDR3 comprises 15 residues. Germline assignment: CDR1 LNHDA and CDR2 SQIVND (reference sequence). CDR3 loop: CASTIDGRGDRPQHF. In nucleotides, the CDR3 is TGTGCCAGTACCATCGACGGGAGAGGGGATCGGCCCCAGCATTTT.

The V gene is TRBV6-5, the J gene TRBJ2-6; D not resolved. The CDR3 totals 13 residues. The germline CDR1 and CDR2 sequences are MNHEY and SVGAGI. V lost 6 bases and J 0 bases, leaving 3 bases between the germline ends. CDR3 nucleotide sequence: TGTGCCAGCAGCAACTCTGGGGCCAACGTCCTGACTTTC. Its translation is CASSNSGANVLTF.

This clone was picked up a small number of times. The chain carries TRBV20-1 and TRBJ1-2, with a weak D call TRBD1 (6 bases). Germline CDR1 DFQATT, CDR2 SNEGSKA (reference sequence). The CDR3 runs 11 residues. CDR3 nucleotides: TGCACCCCCGGACAGTCCTATGGCTACACCTTC. Residues: CTPGQSYGYTF.

A word on this clone: Germline and junction disagree at one end, which may indicate a read error. The rearrangement joins TRBV30 to TRBJ2-7; 7 nucleotides align to TRBD2. Germline V gives CDR1 GTSNPN, CDR2 SVGIG (reference sequence). The CDR3 loop spans 12 amino acids. CDR3 nucleotide sequence: TGTGCCTGGAGCCAAAAGGGAGGGTACATAACCTTC. Translating it yields CAWSQKGGYITF.